The 4 T cell receptor beta chains below come from one sample, sequenced in a study of human T cells and chemical hapten exposure. Time point reported: pre-sensitization, week 0. The treatment was: therapeutic diphenylcyclopropenone sensitization with weekly scalp DPC. TCRdb processed the RACE reads anew with MiXCR; each CDR3 protein has one entry. The table records around 380,000 distinct CDR3 sequences, 4.5% to 5.5% of them present only once. Sequenced here: whole blood, sampled in connection with sensitization to the hapten diphenylcyclopropenone (DPC). The receptors originated from a woman younger than 30 with alopecia areata. Some clones in this sample may be carry-over from other donors' samples.

This clonotype was seen at least ten times. The rearrangement uses TRBV28 and TRBJ2-2, with D tentatively TRBD1 or TRBD2 (7 bases each). CDR1 is MDHEN, CDR2 SYDVKM, per germline. V lost 5 bases and J lost 7, with 17 bases in between. The CDR3 totals 15 residues. The CDR3 DNA is TGTGCCAGCAGTCGCGGGGAGGGGGCAGGCGGGGAGCTGTTTTTT. It translates to CASSRGEGAGGELFF.

The sample holds a few counts of this clonotype. The chain recombines TRBV2 with TRBJ1-1; TRBD1 aligns across 9 bases. CDR1 and CDR2 from the germline V gene are SNHLY and FYNNEI. J was trimmed by 10 bases and V by 4 bases; bases with no gene match: 1. The CDR3 covers 11 residues. CDR3 region: CASSGTGAAFF. In DNA form, the CDR3 reads TGTGCCAGCAGTGGGACAGGGGCAGCTTTCTTT.

This clonotype was detected many times. The chain recombines TRBV12-3 or TRBV12-4 with TRBJ1-1; 9 bases align to TRBD1. There are 14 residues in the CDR3. The J segment lost 4 bases and the V segment lost 5 bases, leaving 5 bases of the junction unmatched. CDR3 nucleotide sequence: TGTGCCAGCAGTGAACAGGGGGCCAGCACTGAAGCTTTCTTT. Its protein product is CASSEQGASTEAFF.

This clonotype occurred many times. V gene TRBV9 combines with J gene TRBJ2-2; D gene ambiguous. This CDR3 region has 11 residues. The ends were cut back, 5 bases at V and 7 bases at J, with 6 bases in the middle. Germline-derived CDR1 and CDR2 are SGDLS and YYNGEE. The CDR3 reads CASSLYGELFF. CDR3 DNA sequence: TGTGCCAGCAGTCTGTACGGGGAGCTGTTTTTT.